A selection of T cell receptor beta chains follows, all from one sample in a study of shared clonotypes between healthy human individuals. Generated by immunoSEQ multiplex PCR, the TCRdb table keeps only in-frame clones and is missing some. The sample has about 490,000 clones, 70% to 80% seen once. The sample consisted of PBMCs. These receptors all come from a woman aged 40 to 55 in good health. Some clones in this sample may be carry-over from other donors' samples. Each CDR3 is given with its conserved first and last residue. The D gene is left open where the match is weak. Clone size is not always given. Where it is, it says once, few, many or a class for expanded clones.

TRBV7-3	TRBJ2-3	.	.	CASSSTGRGGTDTQYF	TGTGCCAGCAGCTCTACAGGTCGGGGAGGCACAGATACGCAGTATTTT
TRBV10-3	TRBJ2-3	.	.	CAISDIIPTSTDTQYF	TGTGCCATCAGTGATATTATCCCCACCTCCACAGATACGCAGTATTTT
TRBV7-3	TRBJ2-1	.	.	CASSFSGSRNEQFF	TGTGCCAGCAGCTTTTCAGGGTCTAGGAATGAGCAGTTCTTC
TRBV18	TRBJ1-5	.	.	CASSPSEGIQPQHF	TGTGCCAGCTCACCATCGGAGGGGATTCAGCCCCAGCATTTT
TRBV19	TRBJ1-1	TRBD1	.	CASSFGTGNTEAFF	TGTGCCAGTAGTTTCGGGACAGGGAACACTGAAGCTTTCTTT
TRBV15	TRBJ2-5	TRBD1	.	CATSRDGTGSQETQYF	TGTGCCACCAGCAGAGATGGGACAGGTTCCCAAGAGACCCAGTACTTC
TRBV4-1	TRBJ2-1	TRBD1	.	CASSQVFGDRGNNEQFF	TGCGCCAGCAGCCAAGTCTTTGGTGACAGGGGCAACAATGAGCAGTTCTTC
TRBV30	TRBJ1-1	.	few	CAWGRRNTEAFF	TGTGCCTGGGGACGGAGGAACACTGAAGCTTTCTTT
TRBV6-4	TRBJ1-1	.	.	CASSESRNTEAFF	TGTGCCAGCAGTGAATCCAGAAACACTGAAGCTTTCTTT
TRBV30	TRBJ2-5	.	few	CAWSVAPETQYF	TGTGCCTGGAGTGTGGCCCCCGAGACCCAGTACTTC
TRBV27	TRBJ2-2	.	.	CASKFGRNTGELFF	TGTGCCAGCAAATTCGGGAGAAACACCGGGGAGCTGTTTTTT
TRBV28	TRBJ1-6	.	.	CAAADVGSPLHF	TGTGCCGCAGCCGATGTAGGTTCACCCCTCCACTTT
TRBV11-1	TRBJ2-5	.	.	CASSLDSQETQYF	TGTGCCAGCAGCTTGGACAGCCAAGAGACCCAGTACTTC
TRBV5-4	TRBJ2-7	TRBD2	.	CASSPEREPSYEQYF	TGTGCCAGCAGCCCCGAGCGGGAGCCCTCCTACGAGCAGTACTTC
TRBV2	TRBJ1-2	.	.	CASSEIPTGTANYGYTF	TGTGCCAGCAGCGAGATTCCTACCGGGACGGCTAACTATGGCTACACCTTC
TRBV28	TRBJ1-5	TRBD1	.	CASSSQGFYQPQHF	TGTGCCAGCAGTTCACAGGGGTTCTATCAGCCCCAGCATTTT
TRBV6-6	TRBJ2-1	.	few	CASKPNGRGSYNEQFF	TGTGCCAGCAAGCCTAACGGGAGAGGGTCCTACAATGAGCAGTTCTTC
TRBV7-9	TRBJ2-7	.	.	CASSLAGGSYEQYF	TGTGCCAGCAGCTTAGCGGGAGGCTCCTACGAGCAGTACTTC
TRBV7-9	TRBJ2-2	.	.	CASSLAGKPGELFF	TGTGCCAGCAGCTTAGCGGGGAAGCCCGGGGAGCTGTTTTTT
TRBV15	TRBJ2-3	.	.	CATSRVAGLGSTQYF	TGTGCCACCAGCAGAGTTGCTGGTCTCGGGAGTACGCAGTATTTT
TRBV11-3	TRBJ2-7	TRBD2	.	CASRPRDYFYEQYF	TGTGCCAGCAGGCCCCGGGACTACTTCTACGAGCAGTACTTC
TRBV28	TRBJ1-2	TRBD1	.	CASTLGGQGALGYTF	TGTGCCAGCACTTTGGGGGGACAGGGGGCTTTGGGCTACACCTTC
TRBV7-9	TRBJ2-7	.	.	CASSWTAPGGQYF	TGTGCCAGCAGTTGGACAGCCCCGGGCGGGCAGTACTTC
TRBV9	TRBJ2-7	TRBD2	.	CASSAAGGTSVYEQYF	TGTGCCAGCAGCGCAGCGGGGGGGACTAGCGTCTACGAGCAGTACTTC
TRBV5-1	TRBJ1-1	.	few	CASSLAELNTEAFF	TGCGCCAGCAGCTTAGCGGAACTGAACACTGAAGCTTTCTTT
TRBV11-1	TRBJ2-1	TRBD2	.	CASSLGVAGGVEQFF	TGTGCCAGCAGCTTAGGCGTAGCGGGAGGGGTTGAGCAGTTCTTC
TRBV2	TRBJ2-1	TRBD1	.	CASSDRVPDEQFF	TGTGCCAGCAGCGACAGGGTTCCGGATGAGCAGTTCTTC
TRBV6-5	TRBJ1-2	TRBD1	.	CASSYSTGYGYTF	TGTGCCAGCAGTTACTCGACAGGGTATGGCTACACCTTC
TRBV19	TRBJ2-1	TRBD1	many	CASSITGVYEQFF	TGTGCCAGTAGTATCACAGGGGTCTATGAGCAGTTCTTC
TRBV28	TRBJ2-7	TRBD1	few	CASRSPSPGQGNEQYF	TGTGCCAGCAGATCACCATCCCCGGGACAGGGGAACGAGCAGTACTTC
TRBV7-9	TRBJ2-1	TRBD2	.	CASSLGEGIPQFF	TGTGCCAGCAGCTTAGGGGAGGGAATTCCGCAGTTCTTC
TRBV27	TRBJ2-3	.	.	CASSLDSRTDTQYF	TGTGCCAGCAGTTTGGACAGCCGCACAGATACGCAGTATTTT
TRBV9	TRBJ2-1	.	once	CASSVVAASSYNEQFF	TGTGCCAGCAGCGTAGTGGCGGCGAGCTCCTACAATGAGCAGTTCTTC
TRBV15	TRBJ2-5	.	.	CATSRGPGKSAQETQYF	TGTGCCACCAGCAGAGGTCCGGGGAAGTCCGCACAAGAGACCCAGTACTTC
TRBV5-1	TRBJ2-4	TRBD2	.	CASSYATSGTQGAKNIQYF	TGCGCCAGCAGCTACGCGACTAGCGGGACACAGGGGGCCAAAAACATTCAGTACTTC
TRBV7-2	TRBJ2-1	.	.	CASSLVGWDYNEQFF	TGTGCCAGCAGCTTAGTTGGGTGGGACTACAATGAGCAGTTCTTC
TRBV9	TRBJ1-2	.	.	CASSVPSGKGGYTF	TGTGCCAGCAGCGTACCCTCAGGGAAAGGCGGCTACACCTTC
TRBV19	TRBJ1-5	.	.	CASSMTAYQPQHF	TGTGCCAGTAGTATGACAGCGTATCAGCCCCAGCATTTT
TRBV5-1	TRBJ2-3	.	.	CASSLDGITDTQYF	TGCGCCAGCAGCTTGGACGGAATAACAGATACGCAGTATTTT
TRBV2	TRBJ1-4	.	.	CASSNKEKLFF	TGTGCCAGCAGTAATAAGGAAAAACTGTTTTTT
TRBV5-1	TRBJ1-1	TRBD1	few	CASSSSWTGPNTEAFF	TGCGCCAGCAGCTCCAGTTGGACAGGGCCGAACACTGAAGCTTTCTTT
TRBV4-2	TRBJ1-2	.	.	CASSQEGRGNGYTF	TGTGCCAGCAGCCAAGAGGGGAGGGGTAACGGCTACACCTTC
TRBV7-7	TRBJ2-2	.	many	CASSSREMGPSNMNTGELFF	TGTGCCAGCAGCTCACGGGAGATGGGACCCTCGAATATGAACACCGGGGAGCTGTTTTTT
TRBV7-9	TRBJ2-7	TRBD2	.	CASSLGGREREVYEQYF	TGTGCCAGCAGCTTAGGGGGGAGGGAGCGGGAGGTCTACGAGCAGTACTTC
TRBV7-3	TRBJ2-1	TRBD2	.	CASSLTSGVYNEQFF	TGTGCCAGCAGCTTAACTAGCGGGGTCTACAATGAGCAGTTCTTC
TRBV11-2	TRBJ1-2	.	.	CASSLISGAQNYGYTF	TGTGCCAGCAGCTTAATTTCGGGGGCGCAGAACTATGGCTACACCTTC
TRBV7-9	TRBJ2-2	TRBD1	.	CASRPGQGRTGELFF	TGTGCCAGCAGACCTGGACAGGGTAGGACCGGGGAGCTGTTTTTT
TRBV5-1	TRBJ1-5	.	.	CASSLSPGVLEPQHF	TGCGCCAGCAGCTTGAGTCCAGGGGTATTGGAGCCCCAGCATTTT
TRBV2	TRBJ1-5	.	few	CASNRENQPQHF	TGTGCCAGCAATAGGGAGAATCAGCCCCAGCATTTT
TRBV4-2	TRBJ2-7	TRBD2	.	CASSQVSSGSYEQYF	TGTGCCAGCAGCCAAGTGTCTAGCGGGAGCTACGAGCAGTACTTC
TRBV29-1	TRBJ1-2	.	.	CSVEELGYTF	TGCAGCGTTGAAGAGTTGGGCTACACCTTC
TRBV2	TRBJ1-4	.	.	CASSEGTLGEKLFF	TGTGCCAGCAGTGAAGGGACGTTGGGGGAAAAACTGTTTTTT
TRBV5-1	TRBJ2-5	.	.	CASSLEAEETQYF	TGCGCCAGCAGCTTGGAGGCCGAAGAGACCCAGTACTTC